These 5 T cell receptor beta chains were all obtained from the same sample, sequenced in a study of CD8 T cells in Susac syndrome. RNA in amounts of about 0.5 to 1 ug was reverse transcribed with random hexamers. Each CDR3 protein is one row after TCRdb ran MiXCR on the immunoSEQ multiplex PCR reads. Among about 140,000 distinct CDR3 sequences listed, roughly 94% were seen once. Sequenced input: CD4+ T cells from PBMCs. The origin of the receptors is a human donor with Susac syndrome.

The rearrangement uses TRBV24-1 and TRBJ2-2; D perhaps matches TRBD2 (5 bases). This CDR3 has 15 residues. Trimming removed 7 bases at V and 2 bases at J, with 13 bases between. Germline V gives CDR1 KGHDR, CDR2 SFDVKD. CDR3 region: CATSRRSYNTGELFF. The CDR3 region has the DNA TGTGCCACCAGCCGGAGGTCCTATAACACCGGGGAGCTGTTTTTT.

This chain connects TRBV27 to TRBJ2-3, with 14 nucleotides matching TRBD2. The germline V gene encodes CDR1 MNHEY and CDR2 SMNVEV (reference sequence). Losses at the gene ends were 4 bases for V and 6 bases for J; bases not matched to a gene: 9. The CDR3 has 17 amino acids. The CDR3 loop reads CASSSRLAGGPSDTQYF. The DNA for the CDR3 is TGTGCCAGCAGTTCCAGACTAGCGGGAGGGCCATCGGATACGCAGTATTTT.

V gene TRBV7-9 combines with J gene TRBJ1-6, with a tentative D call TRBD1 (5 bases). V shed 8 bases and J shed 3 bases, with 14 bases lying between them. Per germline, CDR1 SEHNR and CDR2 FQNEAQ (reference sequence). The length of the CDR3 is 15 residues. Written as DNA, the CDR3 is TGTGCCAGCTCCTTGACAGATCTCTATAATTCACCCCTCCACTTT. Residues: CASSLTDLYNSPLHF.

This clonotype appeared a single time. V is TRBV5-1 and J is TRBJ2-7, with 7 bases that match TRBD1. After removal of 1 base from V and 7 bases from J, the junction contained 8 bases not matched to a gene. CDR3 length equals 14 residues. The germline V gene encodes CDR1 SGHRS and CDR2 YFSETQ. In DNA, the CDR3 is TGCGCCAGCAGCTTGTGGGACAGCCTCGGGGAGCAGTACTTC. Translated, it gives CASSLWDSLGEQYF.

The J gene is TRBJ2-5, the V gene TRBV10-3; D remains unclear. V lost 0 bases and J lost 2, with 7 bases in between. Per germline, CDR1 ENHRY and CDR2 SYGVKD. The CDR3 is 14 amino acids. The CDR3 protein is CAISESNKQETQYF. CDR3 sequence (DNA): TGTGCCATCAGTGAGTCGAACAAACAAGAGACCCAGTACTTC.